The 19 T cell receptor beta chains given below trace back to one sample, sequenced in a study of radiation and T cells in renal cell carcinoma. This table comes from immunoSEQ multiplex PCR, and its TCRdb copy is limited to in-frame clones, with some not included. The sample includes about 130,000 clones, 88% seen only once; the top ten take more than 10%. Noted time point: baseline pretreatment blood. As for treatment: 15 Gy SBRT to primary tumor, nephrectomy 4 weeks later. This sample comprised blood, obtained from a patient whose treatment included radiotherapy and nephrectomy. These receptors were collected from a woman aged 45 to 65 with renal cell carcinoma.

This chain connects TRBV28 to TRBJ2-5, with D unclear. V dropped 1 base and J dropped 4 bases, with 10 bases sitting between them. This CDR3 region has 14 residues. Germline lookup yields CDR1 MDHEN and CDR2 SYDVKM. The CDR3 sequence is CASSLLLRGETQYF. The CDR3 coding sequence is TGTGCCAGCAGTTTATTGTTACGCGGAGAGACCCAGTACTTC.

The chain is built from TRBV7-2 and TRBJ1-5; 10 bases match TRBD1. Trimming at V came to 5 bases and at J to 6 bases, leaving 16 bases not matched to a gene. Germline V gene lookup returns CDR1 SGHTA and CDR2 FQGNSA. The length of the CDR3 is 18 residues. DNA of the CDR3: TGTGCCAGCAGCCGGGACAGGGGACGTTCAGGTAGTCTTCAGCCCCAGCATTTT. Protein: CASSRDRGRSGSLQPQHF.

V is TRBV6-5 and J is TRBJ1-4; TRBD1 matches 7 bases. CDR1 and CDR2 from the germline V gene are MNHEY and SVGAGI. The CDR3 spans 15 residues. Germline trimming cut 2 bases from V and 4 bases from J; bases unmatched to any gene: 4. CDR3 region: CASSYAAGGNEKLFF. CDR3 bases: TGTGCCAGCAGTTACGCGGCAGGGGGTAATGAAAAACTGTTTTTT.

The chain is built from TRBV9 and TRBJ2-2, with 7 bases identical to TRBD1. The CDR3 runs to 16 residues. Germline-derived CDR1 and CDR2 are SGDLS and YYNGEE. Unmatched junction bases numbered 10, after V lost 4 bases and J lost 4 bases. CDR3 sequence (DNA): TGTGCCAGCAGCACAGGGGTTGGGAGTGGCACCGGGGAGCTGTTTTTT. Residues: CASSTGVGSGTGELFF.

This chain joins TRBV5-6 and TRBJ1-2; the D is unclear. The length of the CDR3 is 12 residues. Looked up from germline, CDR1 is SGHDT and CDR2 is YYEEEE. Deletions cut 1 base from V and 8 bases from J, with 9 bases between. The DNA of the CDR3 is TGTGCCAGCAGCTTGCGCTCGTTCGGCTACACCTTC. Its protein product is CASSLRSFGYTF.

CDR3 sequence reads: CASSVAHLQNANSPLHF. The CDR3 DNA follows: TGTGCCAGCAGCGTCGCCCACCTACAAAATGCGAATTCACCCCTCCACTTT. J is TRBJ1-6 and V is TRBV4-2; D is unclear. CDR1 and CDR2 (germline): LGHNA, YNFKEQ. Trimming removed 5 bases from V and 7 bases from J, with 21 bases in between. The CDR3 spans 17 residues.

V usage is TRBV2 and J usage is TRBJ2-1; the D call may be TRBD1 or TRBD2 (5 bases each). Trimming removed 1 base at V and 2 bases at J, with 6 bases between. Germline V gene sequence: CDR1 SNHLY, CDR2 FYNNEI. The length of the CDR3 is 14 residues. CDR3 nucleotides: TGTGCCAGCAGTGAAGTGGGACCCTACAATGAGCAGTTCTTC. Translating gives CASSEVGPYNEQFF.

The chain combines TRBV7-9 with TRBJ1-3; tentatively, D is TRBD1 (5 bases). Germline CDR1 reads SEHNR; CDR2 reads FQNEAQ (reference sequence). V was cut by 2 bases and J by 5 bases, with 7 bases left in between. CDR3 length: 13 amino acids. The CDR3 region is CASSLQGRNTIYF. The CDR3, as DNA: TGTGCCAGCAGCTTACAGGGAAGAAACACCATATATTTT.

The chain's CDR3 is CSANYGYTF. CDR3 nucleotides: TGCAGTGCTAACTATGGCTACACCTTC. The chain uses TRBV20-1 and TRBJ1-2; D unclear. The CDR3 runs to 9 residues. V gave up 4 bases and J gave up 3 bases, with 0 bases separating them. CDR1 and CDR2 (germline): DFQATT, SNEGSKA (reference sequence).

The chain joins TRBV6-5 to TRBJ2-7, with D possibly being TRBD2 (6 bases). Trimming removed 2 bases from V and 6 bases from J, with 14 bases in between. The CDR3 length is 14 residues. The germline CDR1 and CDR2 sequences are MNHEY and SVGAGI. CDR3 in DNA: TGTGCCAGCAGTTACAAGGGACTCTCAATCGAGCAGTACTTC. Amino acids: CASSYKGLSIEQYF.

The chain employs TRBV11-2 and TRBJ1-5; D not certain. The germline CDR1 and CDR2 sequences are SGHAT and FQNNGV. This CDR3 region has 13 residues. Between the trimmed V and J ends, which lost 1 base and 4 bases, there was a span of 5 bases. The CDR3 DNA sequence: TGTGCCAGCAGCTTAGCAGATAATCAGCCCCAGCATTTT. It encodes CASSLADNQPQHF.

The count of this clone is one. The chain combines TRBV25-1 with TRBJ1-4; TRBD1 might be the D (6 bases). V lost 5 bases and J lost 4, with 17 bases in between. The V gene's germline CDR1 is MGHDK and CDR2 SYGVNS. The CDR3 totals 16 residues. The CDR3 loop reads CASSKIQGWGNEKLFF. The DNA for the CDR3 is TGTGCCAGCAGTAAAATTCAGGGGTGGGGTAATGAAAAACTGTTTTTT.

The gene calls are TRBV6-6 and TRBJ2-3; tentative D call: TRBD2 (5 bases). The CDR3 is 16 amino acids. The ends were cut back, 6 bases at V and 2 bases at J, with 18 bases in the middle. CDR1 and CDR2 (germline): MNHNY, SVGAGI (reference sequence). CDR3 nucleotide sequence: TGTGCCAGCAGCCCATTAAGCGGAGAGCTCACAGATACGCAGTATTTT. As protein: CASSPLSGELTDTQYF.

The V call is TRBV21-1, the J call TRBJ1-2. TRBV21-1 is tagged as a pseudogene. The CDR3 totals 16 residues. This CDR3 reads CASSKAGERVSSGYTF. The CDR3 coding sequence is TGTGCCAGCAGCAAAGCGGGGGAGAGGGTTAGCTCTGGCTACACCTTC.

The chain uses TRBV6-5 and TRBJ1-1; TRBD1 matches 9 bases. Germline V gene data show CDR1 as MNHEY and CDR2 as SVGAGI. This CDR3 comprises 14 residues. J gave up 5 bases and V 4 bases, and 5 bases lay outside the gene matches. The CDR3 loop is CASSWTGEGTEAFF. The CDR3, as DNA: TGTGCCAGCAGTTGGACAGGGGAAGGAACTGAAGCTTTCTTT.

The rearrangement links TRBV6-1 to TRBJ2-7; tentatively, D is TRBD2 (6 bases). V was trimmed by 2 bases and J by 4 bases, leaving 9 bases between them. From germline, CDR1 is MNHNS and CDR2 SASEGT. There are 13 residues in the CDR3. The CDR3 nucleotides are TGTGCCAGCAGTGAATATGCGGGGTACGAGCAGTACTTC. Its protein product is CASSEYAGYEQYF.

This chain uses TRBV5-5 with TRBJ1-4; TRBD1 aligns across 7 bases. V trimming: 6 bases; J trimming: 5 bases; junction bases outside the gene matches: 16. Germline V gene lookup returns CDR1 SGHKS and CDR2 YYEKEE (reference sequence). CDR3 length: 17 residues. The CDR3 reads CASKNTPGTAINEKLFF. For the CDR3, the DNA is TGTGCCAGCAAAAACACCCCCGGGACAGCTATAAATGAAAAACTGTTTTTT.

The DNA for the CDR3 is TGTGCCAGCAGCCAAGTAAAGGATCTCTATGGCTACACCTTC. It codes for CASSQVKDLYGYTF. The J gene is TRBJ1-2, the V gene TRBV14; no clear D gene. CDR3 length: 14 amino acids. The V end lost 1 base, the J end lost 4 bases, and 10 bases lay between the germline ends. CDR1 is SGHDN and CDR2 is FVKESK in the germline V gene.

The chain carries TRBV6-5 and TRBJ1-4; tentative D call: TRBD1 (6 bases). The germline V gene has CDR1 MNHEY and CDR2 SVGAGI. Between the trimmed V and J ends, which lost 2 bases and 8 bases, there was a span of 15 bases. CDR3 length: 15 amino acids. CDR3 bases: TGTGCCAGCAGTTACGGGAGGGGGGGCGACGAAAAACTGTTTTTT. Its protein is CASSYGRGGDEKLFF.